This T cell receptor (beta chain) originates from a study of cytomegalovirus exposure and HLA in healthy donors. The PCR employed 60 Vbeta primers together with 13 Jbeta primers. Assay: immunoSEQ multiplex PCR; the TCRdb copy retains only in-frame clones and omits some. The data show 140,000 or so clones, with 65% to 80% seen just once and under 2% held by the top ten. Findings and caveats of the study: Later analysis associated a missense DCLRE1C variant with TCR beta V- and J-gene trimming. Indistinguishable V segments such as TRBV6-2 and TRBV6-3 were excluded. Presence/absence analyses assumed roughly uniform sequencing depth across donors.

In regard to this clone: Its antigen remains unidentified.

Germline V gene sequence: CDR1 SEHNR, CDR2 FQNEAQ (reference sequence). Trimming shortened V by 0 bases and J by 2 bases, and 4 bases separated the two germline ends. CDR3 length: 14 amino acids. The sample taken for sequencing was PBMCs. This chain uses TRBV7-9 with TRBJ2-2; no firm D call. The TCR comes from a woman between 40 and 50 years old in good health and CMV-seronegative. DNA of the CDR3: TGTGCCAGCAGCTTAGCACAAAACACCGGGGAGCTGTTTTTT. This sequence encodes CASSLAQNTGELFF.